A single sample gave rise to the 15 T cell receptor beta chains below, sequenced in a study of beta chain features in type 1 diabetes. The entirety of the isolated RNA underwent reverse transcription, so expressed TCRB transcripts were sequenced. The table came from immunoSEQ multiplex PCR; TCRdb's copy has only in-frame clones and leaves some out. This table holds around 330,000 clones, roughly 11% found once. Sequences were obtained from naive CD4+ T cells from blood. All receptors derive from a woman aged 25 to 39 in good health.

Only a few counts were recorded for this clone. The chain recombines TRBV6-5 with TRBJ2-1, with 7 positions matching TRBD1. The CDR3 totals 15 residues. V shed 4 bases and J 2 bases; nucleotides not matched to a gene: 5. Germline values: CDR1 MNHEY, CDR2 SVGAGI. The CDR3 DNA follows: TGTGCCAGCAGTTCCGACAGGGCCCCCTACAATGAGCAGTTCTTC. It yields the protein CASSSDRAPYNEQFF.

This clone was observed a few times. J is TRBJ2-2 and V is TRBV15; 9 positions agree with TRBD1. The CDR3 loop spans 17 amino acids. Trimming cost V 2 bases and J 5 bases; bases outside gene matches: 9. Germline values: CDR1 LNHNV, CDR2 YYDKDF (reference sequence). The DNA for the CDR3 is TGTGCCACCAGCAGATCTGGAACAGGGGGCAGGACCGGGGAGCTGTTTTTT. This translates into CATSRSGTGGRTGELFF.

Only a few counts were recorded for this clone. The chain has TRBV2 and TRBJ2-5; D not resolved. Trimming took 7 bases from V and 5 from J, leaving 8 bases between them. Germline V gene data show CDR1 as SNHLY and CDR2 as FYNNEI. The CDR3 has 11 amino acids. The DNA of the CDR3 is TGTGCCAGCACTGTTCAGGAGACCCAGTACTTC. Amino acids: CASTVQETQYF.

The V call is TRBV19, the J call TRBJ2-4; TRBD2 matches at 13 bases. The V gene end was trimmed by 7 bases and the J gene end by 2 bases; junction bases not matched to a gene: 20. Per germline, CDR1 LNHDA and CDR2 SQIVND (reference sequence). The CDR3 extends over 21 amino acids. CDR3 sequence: CASTPSPTTSGRAGSKNIQYF. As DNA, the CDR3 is TGTGCCAGTACCCCTAGCCCCACCACTAGCGGGAGGGCCGGGTCCAAAAACATTCAGTACTTC. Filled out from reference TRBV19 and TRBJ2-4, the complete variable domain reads DGGITQSPKYLFRKEGQNVTLSCEQNLNHDAMYWYRQDPGQGLRLIYYSQIVNDFQKGDIAEGYSVSREKKESFPLTVTSAQKNPTAFYLCASTPSPTTSGRAGSKNIQYFGAGTRLSVL.

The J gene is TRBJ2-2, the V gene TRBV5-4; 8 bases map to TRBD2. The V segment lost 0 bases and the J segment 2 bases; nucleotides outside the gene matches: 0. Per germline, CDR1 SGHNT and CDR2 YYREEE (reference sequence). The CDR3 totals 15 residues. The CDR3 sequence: CASSLVAGNTGELFF. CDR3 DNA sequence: TGTGCCAGCAGCTTGGTAGCGGGAAACACCGGGGAGCTGTTTTTT.

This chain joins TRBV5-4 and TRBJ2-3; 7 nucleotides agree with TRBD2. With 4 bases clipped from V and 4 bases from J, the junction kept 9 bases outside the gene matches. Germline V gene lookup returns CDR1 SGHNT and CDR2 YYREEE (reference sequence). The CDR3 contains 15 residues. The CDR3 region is CASSLYGGRPDTQYF. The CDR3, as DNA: TGTGCCAGCAGCCTCTATGGCGGGAGACCAGATACGCAGTATTTT.

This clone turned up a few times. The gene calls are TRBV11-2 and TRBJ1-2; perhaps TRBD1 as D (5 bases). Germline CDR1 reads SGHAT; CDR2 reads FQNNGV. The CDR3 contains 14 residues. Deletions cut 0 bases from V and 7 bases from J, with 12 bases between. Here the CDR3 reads CASSLDLGAVGYTF. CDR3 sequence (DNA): TGTGCCAGCAGCTTAGATCTTGGGGCGGTTGGCTACACCTTC.

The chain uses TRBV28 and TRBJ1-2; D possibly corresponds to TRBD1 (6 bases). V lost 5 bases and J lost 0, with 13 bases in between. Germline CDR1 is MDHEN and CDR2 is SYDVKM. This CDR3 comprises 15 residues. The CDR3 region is CASSPTGISNYGYTF. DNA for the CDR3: TGTGCCAGCAGTCCCACAGGGATCTCTAACTATGGCTACACCTTC.

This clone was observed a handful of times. The CDR3 bases are TGTGCCAGCAGCCCGCCGGGAGGGACGCAGTATTTT. Translating it yields CASSPPGGTQYF. The V and J genes are TRBV11-2 and TRBJ2-3, with 8 bases aligning to TRBD2. V lost 5 bases, J lost 9 bases, and 4 bases stayed unmatched. This CDR3 region has 12 residues. Germline values: CDR1 SGHAT, CDR2 FQNNGV.

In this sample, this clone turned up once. CDR3 protein: CASSLAFGMNDNEQFF. CDR3 DNA: TGTGCCAGCAGCTTAGCTTTCGGGATGAACGACAATGAGCAGTTCTTC. The chain employs TRBV7-9 and TRBJ2-1; maybe TRBD2 (5 bases). This CDR3 is built from 16 residues. V lost 0 bases, J lost 5 bases, and 14 bases lay in between. Germline CDR1 reads SEHNR; CDR2 reads FQNEAQ (reference sequence).

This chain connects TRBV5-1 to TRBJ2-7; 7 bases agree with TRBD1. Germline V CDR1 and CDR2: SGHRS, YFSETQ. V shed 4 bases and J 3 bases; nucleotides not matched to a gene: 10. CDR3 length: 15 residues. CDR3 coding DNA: TGCGCCAGCAGCCAAACAGGGGCGCGGGTCTACGAGCAGTACTTC. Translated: CASSQTGARVYEQYF.

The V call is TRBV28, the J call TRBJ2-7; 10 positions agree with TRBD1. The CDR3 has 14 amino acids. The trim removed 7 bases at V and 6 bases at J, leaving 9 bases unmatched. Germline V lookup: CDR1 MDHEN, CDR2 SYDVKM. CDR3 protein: CASTHPGQGLEQYF. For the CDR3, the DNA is TGTGCCAGCACCCACCCGGGACAGGGGCTCGAGCAGTACTTC. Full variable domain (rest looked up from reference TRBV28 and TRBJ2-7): DVKVTQSSRYLVKRTGEKVFLECVQDMDHENMFWYRQDPGLGLRLIYFSYDVKMKEKGDIPEGYSVSREKKERFSLILESASTNQTSMYLCASTHPGQGLEQYFGPGTRLTVT.

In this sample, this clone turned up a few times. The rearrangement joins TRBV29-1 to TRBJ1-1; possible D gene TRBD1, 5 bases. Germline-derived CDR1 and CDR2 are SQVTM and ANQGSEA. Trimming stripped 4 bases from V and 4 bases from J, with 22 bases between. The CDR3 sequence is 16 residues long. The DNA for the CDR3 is TGCAGCGTTGTCCAAGCCCAGGGAGGTAAGGGCACTGAAGCTTTCTTT. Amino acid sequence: CSVVQAQGGKGTEAFF.

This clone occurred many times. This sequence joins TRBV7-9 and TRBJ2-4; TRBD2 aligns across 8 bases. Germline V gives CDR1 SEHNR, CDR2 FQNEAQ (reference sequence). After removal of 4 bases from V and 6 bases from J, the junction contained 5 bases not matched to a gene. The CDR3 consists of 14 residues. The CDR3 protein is CASSYREGRNIQYF. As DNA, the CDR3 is TGTGCCAGCAGCTACCGGGAGGGGAGAAACATTCAGTACTTC. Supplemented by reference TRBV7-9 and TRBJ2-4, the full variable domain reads DTGVSQNPRHKITKRGQNVTFRCDPISEHNRLYWYRQTLGQGPEFLTYFQNEAQLEKSRLLSDRFSAERPKGSFSTLEIQRTEQGDSAMYLCASSYREGRNIQYFGAGTRLSVL.

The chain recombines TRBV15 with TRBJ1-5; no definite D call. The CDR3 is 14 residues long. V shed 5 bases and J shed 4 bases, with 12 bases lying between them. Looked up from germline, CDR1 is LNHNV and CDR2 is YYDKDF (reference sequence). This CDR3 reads CATSEGFRNQPQHF. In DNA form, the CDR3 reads TGTGCCACCAGCGAGGGATTTCGTAATCAGCCCCAGCATTTT.